The rows below give T cell receptor beta chains drawn from one sample of a study of response to subunit inactivated influenza vaccine. MiXCR, applied by TCRdb to the RT-PCR reads, yields one record per CDR3 protein. The data contain about 190,000 distinct CDR3 sequences, approximately 15% of them singletons. Source: CD8+ T cells sorted from PBMCs, taken around 5 days after vaccination. These receptors were taken from a man aged 50-60 years who received an inactivated influenza vaccine. CDR3s include the opening cysteine and the closing phenylalanine or tryptophan. The D gene is left open where the match is weak. A clone size is listed for some rows: how often the clone was seen (once, few, many), or a class if it is expanded.

V gene: TRBV15
CDR3 length: 17
D gene: TRBD2
clone size: .
J gene: TRBJ2-1
CDR3 protein: CATSKLAGGPPYNEQFF
CDR3 DNA: TGTGCCACCAGCAAACTAGCGGGAGGGCCGCCCTACAATGAGCAGTTCTTC

V gene: TRBV15
CDR3 length: 16
D gene: .
clone size: .
J gene: TRBJ2-1
CDR3 protein: CATSRVFSGPYNEQFF
CDR3 DNA: TGTGCCACCAGCAGAGTTTTCAGCGGACCATACAATGAGCAGTTCTTC

V gene: TRBV7-8
CDR3 length: 14
D gene: TRBD1
clone size: many
J gene: TRBJ2-1
CDR3 protein: CASSVTGGYNEQFF
CDR3 DNA: TGTGCCAGCAGCGTGACAGGGGGCTACAATGAGCAGTTCTTC

V gene: TRBV12-3/TRBV12-4
CDR3 length: 13
D gene: TRBD2
clone size: .
J gene: TRBJ2-2
CDR3 protein: CASRAGVTGELFF
CDR3 DNA: TGTGCCAGCAGAGCGGGGGTCACCGGGGAGCTGTTTTTT

V gene: TRBV27
CDR3 length: 15
D gene: .
clone size: few
J gene: TRBJ1-6
CDR3 protein: CASSSQTGPDSPLHF
CDR3 DNA: TGTGCCAGCTCGTCCCAGACAGGCCCGGATTCACCCCTCCACTTT

V gene: TRBV27
CDR3 length: 13
D gene: .
clone size: few
J gene: TRBJ2-1
CDR3 protein: CASSLAVVNEQFF
CDR3 DNA: TGTGCCAGCAGTTTAGCAGTGGTCAATGAGCAGTTCTTC

V gene: TRBV15
CDR3 length: 16
D gene: TRBD1
clone size: few
J gene: TRBJ2-1
CDR3 protein: CATSIDNRGSYNEQFF
CDR3 DNA: TGTGCCACCAGCATTGACAACAGGGGCTCCTACAATGAGCAGTTCTTC

V gene: TRBV6-2/TRBV6-3
CDR3 length: 14
D gene: .
clone size: .
J gene: TRBJ1-1
CDR3 protein: CASGLTNVHTEAFF
CDR3 DNA: TGTGCCAGCGGACTGACAAATGTTCACACTGAAGCTTTCTTT

V gene: TRBV5-1
CDR3 length: 19
D gene: TRBD1
clone size: few
J gene: TRBJ2-1
CDR3 protein: CASRRPGQGHQSSYNEQFF
CDR3 DNA: TGCGCCAGCAGAAGACCGGGACAGGGGCACCAAAGCTCCTACAATGAGCAGTTCTTC

V gene: TRBV29-1
CDR3 length: 11
D gene: .
clone size: .
J gene: TRBJ1-2
CDR3 protein: CSVVLVSGYTF
CDR3 DNA: TGCAGCGTTGTACTGGTCTCTGGCTACACCTTC

V gene: TRBV7-2
CDR3 length: 15
D gene: .
clone size: many
J gene: TRBJ2-1
CDR3 protein: CASSLGPPPYNEQFF
CDR3 DNA: TGTGCCAGCAGCTTAGGCCCCCCCCCCTACAATGAGCAGTTCTTC

V gene: TRBV29-1
CDR3 length: 15
D gene: TRBD2
clone size: many
J gene: TRBJ2-5
CDR3 protein: CSVDGTSGKKETQYF
CDR3 DNA: TGCAGCGTTGATGGGACTAGCGGGAAGAAAGAGACCCAGTACTTC

V gene: TRBV20-1
CDR3 length: 15
D gene: .
clone size: .
J gene: TRBJ2-1
CDR3 protein: CSARGAAGNYNEQFF
CDR3 DNA: TGCAGTGCTAGGGGGGCCGCGGGAAATTACAATGAGCAGTTCTTC

V gene: TRBV27
CDR3 length: 15
D gene: TRBD1
clone size: few
J gene: TRBJ2-1
CDR3 protein: CASSSPRTGDNEQFF
CDR3 DNA: TGTGCCAGCAGTTCGCCAAGGACAGGGGACAATGAGCAGTTCTTC

V gene: TRBV7-9
CDR3 length: 17
D gene: TRBD1
clone size: many
J gene: TRBJ2-3
CDR3 protein: CASSQLWGTGGADTQYF
CDR3 DNA: TGTGCCAGCAGCCAGTTATGGGGGACAGGGGGCGCGGATACGCAGTATTTT

V gene: TRBV9
CDR3 length: 17
D gene: TRBD2
clone size: .
J gene: TRBJ2-5
CDR3 protein: CASSPPLGLAGQETQYF
CDR3 DNA: TGTGCCAGCAGCCCCCCCTTGGGACTAGCGGGCCAAGAGACCCAGTACTTC